This T cell receptor (beta chain) came from a study of cytomegalovirus exposure and HLA in healthy donors. Study-level information: Most donors, 81% of a few hundred genotyped, fell in the Caucasian-associated ancestry cluster. Study-wide results and caveats: Specific recognition of CMV antigens was confirmed in vitro for a few chains (all CMV-associated). A prior analysis recorded that most TCR beta V segments were productive about 90% or about 30% of the time.

Primers included in the PCR were 60 Vbeta and 13 Jbeta primers. Sequenced by immunoSEQ multiplex PCR; TCRdb stores in-frame clones only, minus some. The sample lists nearly 110,000 clones; about 70% were seen once. In the case of this clone: Its antigen is unknown.

The clonotype was recovered from a woman between 50 and 59 years old in good health and CMV-seropositive. Sequences were obtained from PBMCs.

CDR3 DNA: TGTGCCAGCAGATCCGGGGGGGGAGCCTACAATGAGCAGTTCTTC. Translation: CASRSGGGAYNEQFF. V and J are TRBV25-1 and TRBJ2-1, with 8 bases matching TRBD2. The CDR3 extends over 15 amino acids. V shed 6 bases and J 2 bases; nucleotides not matched to a gene: 6. Germline V gives CDR1 MGHDK, CDR2 SYGVNS.